These 14 T cell receptor beta chains were all obtained from the same sample, sequenced in a study of blood T cell repertoires in COVID-19. The table came from immunoSEQ multiplex PCR; TCRdb's copy has only in-frame clones and leaves some out. The sample records around 140,000 clones, around four fifths being singletons. Sequences were obtained from PBMCs or T cells enriched from blood (not recorded which). The receptors originated from a woman aged 45-60 years who had recovered from COVID-19.

The gene calls are TRBV6-2 or TRBV6-3 and TRBJ2-7; 10 bases map to TRBD2. Germline CDR1 reads MNHEY; CDR2 reads SVGEGT. This CDR3 comprises 18 residues. The junction had 15 bases not matched to a gene; V was cut back by 4 bases and J by 3 bases. The CDR3 sequence is CASSSGYSGTSDNYEQYV. For the CDR3, the DNA is TGTGCCAGCAGTTCTGGTTATAGTGGGACTAGCGACAACTACGAGCAGTACGTC.

J is TRBJ2-2 and V is TRBV3-1 (or the pseudogene TRBV3-2), with no clear D. The V and J ends lost 0 bases and 9 bases respectively, with 8 bases between them. CDR3 length equals 13 residues. CDR1 and CDR2 from the germline V gene are LGHDT and YNNKEL (reference sequence). The CDR3 spells CASSQDRSRELFF. CDR3 sequence (DNA): TGTGCCAGCAGCCAAGATAGGAGTCGGGAGCTGTTTTTT.

This CDR3 is CASSVTARENIQYF. CDR3 sequence (DNA): TGTGCCAGCAGCGTGACTGCGAGAGAAAACATTCAGTACTTC. The chain joins TRBV7-2 to TRBJ2-4; D gene uncertain. CDR3 length: 14 residues. Germline V gene data show CDR1 as SGHTA and CDR2 as FQGNSA. V dropped 5 bases and J dropped 5 bases, with 13 bases sitting between them.

As DNA, the CDR3 is TGCGCCAGCAGTGAACAGGGGAGCACTGAAGCTTTCTTT. Its translation is CASSEQGSTEAFF. This sequence joins TRBV10-2 and TRBJ1-1; 7 bases line up with TRBD1. Germline V gene sequence: CDR1 WSHSY, CDR2 SAAADI. This CDR3 is built from 13 residues. V trimming: 3 bases; J trimming: 4 bases; junction bases outside the gene matches: 2.

This chain connects TRBV19 to TRBJ2-3, with 14 bases lining up with TRBD2. Germline trimming cut 4 bases from V and 3 bases from J; bases unmatched to any gene: 3. Per the germline V gene, CDR1 is LNHDA and CDR2 is SQIVND (reference sequence). CDR3 size: 16 residues. In DNA form, the CDR3 reads TGTGCCAGTAGTACACGACTAGCGGGGGGGACAGATACGCAGTATTTT. Amino acids: CASSTRLAGGTDTQYF.

V gene TRBV2 combines with J gene TRBJ2-3; TRBD1 aligns across 7 bases. V shed 10 bases and J 4 bases; nucleotides not matched to a gene: 5. The CDR3 is 12 amino acids. Per the germline V gene, CDR1 is SNHLY and CDR2 is FYNNEI. The CDR3 nucleotides read TGTGCCAACAAGGGGGCCCCAGATACGCAGTATTTT. Protein: CANKGAPDTQYF.

V is TRBV30 and J is TRBJ1-1; D is possibly TRBD1 (5 bases). V shed 2 bases and J shed 6 bases, with 10 bases lying between them. The CDR3 runs 12 residues. Germline lookup yields CDR1 GTSNPN and CDR2 SVGIG (reference sequence). The CDR3: CAWSPGRAEAFF. The CDR3 DNA is TGTGCCTGGAGTCCAGGGCGCGCTGAAGCTTTCTTT. Using reference TRBV30 and TRBJ1-1 for the parts outside the CDR3, the full variable domain is SQTIHQWPATLVQPVGSPLSLECTVEGTSNPNLYWYRQAAGRGLQLLFYSVGIGQISSEVPQNLSASRPQDRQFILSSKKLLLSDSGFYLCAWSPGRAEAFFGQGTRLTVV.

This clone was found once. The V gene is TRBV2, the J gene TRBJ1-1, with a weak D call TRBD1 (5 bases). V was pared by 7 bases and J by 1 base, with 10 bases between. Germline V gene data show CDR1 as SNHLY and CDR2 as FYNNEI. The CDR3 loop spans 13 amino acids. CDR3 DNA: TGTGCCAGCATTAGGGGCCAGAACACTGAAGCTTTCTTT. Its translation is CASIRGQNTEAFF.

The chain has TRBV10-3 and TRBJ1-2; D uncertain. The length of the CDR3 is 13 residues. The germline CDR1 and CDR2 sequences are ENHRY and SYGVKD. The V end was cut by 0 bases, the J end by 8 bases, with 10 bases between. For the CDR3, the DNA is TGTGCCATCAGTGAGTCACCGAGGTGGGGCTACACCTTC. Its translation is CAISESPRWGYTF.

The chain employs TRBV5-4 and TRBJ2-2; no definite D call. Trimming took 2 bases from V and 2 from J, leaving 10 bases between them. Germline V gene lookup returns CDR1 SGHNT and CDR2 YYREEE (reference sequence). This CDR3 is 15 amino acids long. The CDR3 spells CASSLVQSNTGELFF. Written as DNA, the CDR3 is TGTGCCAGCAGCTTAGTACAGTCTAACACCGGGGAGCTGTTTTTT.

This rearrangement joins TRBV7-3 to TRBJ2-2; 9 nucleotides match TRBD2. Germline values: CDR1 SGHTA, CDR2 FQGTGA. Trimming at V came to 5 bases and at J to 2 bases, leaving 6 bases not matched to a gene. The CDR3 sequence is 16 residues long. The CDR3 reads CASSPTSGGNTGELFF. The DNA for the CDR3 is TGTGCCAGCAGCCCGACTAGCGGCGGAAACACCGGGGAGCTGTTTTTT.

This clone was seen a few times. The chain employs TRBV7-2 and TRBJ2-7; 8 nucleotides line up with TRBD2. V gave up 0 bases and J gave up 2 bases; unmatched junction bases: 6. The CDR3 consists of 16 residues. CDR1 is SGHTA, CDR2 FQGNSA, per germline. CDR3 sequence: CASSLAPWRGAYEQYF. The CDR3, as DNA: TGTGCCAGCAGCTTAGCGCCTTGGCGGGGGGCCTACGAGCAGTACTTC.

The chain carries TRBV24-1 and TRBJ1-2, with TRBD1 matching over 7 bases. The CDR3 length is 13 residues. Germline values: CDR1 KGHDR, CDR2 SFDVKD. Trimming at V came to 6 bases and at J to 8 bases, leaving 8 bases not matched to a gene. DNA for the CDR3: TGTGCCACCAGTCGACAGGGAATGGAGGGCTACACCTTC. Its translation is CATSRQGMEGYTF.

The chain carries TRBV10-3 and TRBJ1-5; 10 positions match TRBD1. Germline V gene lookup returns CDR1 ENHRY and CDR2 SYGVKD. The V segment lost 3 bases and the J segment 6 bases; nucleotides outside the gene matches: 17. This CDR3 comprises 19 residues. The CDR3 nucleotides are TGTGCCATCAGTGATTCGAGAGGGACGCGGACAGGGGGTTTTCAGCCCCAGCATTTT. Translation gives CAISDSRGTRTGGFQPQHF.